The next 14 T cell receptor beta chains were all read from a single sample in a study of post-analysis software for immune sequencing data (dated by TCRdb to about 2015). Broader findings and caveats from the paper: Significantly higher frequencies in patients than in controls were found for several TRBV segments, including TRBV5-6, TRBV5-1 and TRBV20-1.

For these receptors, no antigen is known. The library came from PCR. The instrument given in TCRdb is Illumina HiSeq 2500. To reduce PCR and sequencing biases, unique molecular identifiers were built into the TCR beta cDNA libraries. TCRdb trimmed the raw reads at Q25, called clones with MiXCR and kept productive beta chains. Here each entry gathers all rows of one CDR3 protein and keeps the most common genes and DNA. The sample table contains roughly 670,000 distinct CDR3 sequences; only one count was recorded for more than 50% of them. The ten top clones hold about 11% of the sample. Material: blood. These receptors originate from a girl aged 2 to 9 with multiple sclerosis.

The chain uses TRBV7-3 and TRBJ2-3; 12 nucleotides agree with TRBD2. J was trimmed by 5 bases and V by 6 bases; bases with no gene match: 6. Germline V gene data show CDR1 as SGHTA and CDR2 as FQGTGA. CDR3 length: 15 residues. The CDR3 is CASSRLAGVQDTQYF. CDR3 in DNA: TGTGCCAGCAGTAGACTAGCGGGAGTACAAGATACGCAGTATTTT.

This chain connects TRBV7-2 to TRBJ2-5; D may be TRBD1 (6 bases). The germline gives CDR1 SGHTA, CDR2 FQGNSA. The CDR3 length is 15 residues. V was pared by 3 bases and J by 3 bases, with 14 bases between. Here the CDR3 DNA reads TGTGCCAGCAGCTTGCCGACAGGCGTCGAAGAGACCCAGTACTTC. It codes for CASSLPTGVEETQYF.

The V call is TRBV2, the J call TRBJ1-2; D is perhaps TRBD1 (5 bases). The CDR3 loop spans 14 amino acids. Per the germline V gene, CDR1 is SNHLY and CDR2 is FYNNEI. Trimming stripped 6 bases from V and 2 bases from J, with 13 bases between. The CDR3 DNA follows: TGTGCCAGCAGGGGGGACGTCGGGAACTATGGCTACACCTTC. Protein product: CASRGDVGNYGYTF.

The chain combines TRBV7-6 with TRBJ1-6; 7 nucleotides match TRBD1. Germline trimming cut 4 bases from V and 11 bases from J; bases unmatched to any gene: 2. Germline CDR1 and CDR2: SGHVS and FNYEAQ. CDR3 size: 12 residues. The CDR3 DNA is TGTGCCAGCAGCTGGGGACAGCCACCCCTCCACTTT. It specifies CASSWGQPPLHF.

This sequence joins TRBV5-1 and TRBJ2-2, with 7 bases fitting TRBD1. V lost 4 bases to trimming and J lost 6 bases; unmatched junction nucleotides: 12. The V gene's germline CDR1 is SGHRS and CDR2 YFSETQ. The CDR3 runs to 16 residues. CDR3 coding DNA: TGCGCCAGCAGCCCCCGAACAGGGGATTGGGCCGGGGAGCTGTTTTTT. Protein product: CASSPRTGDWAGELFF.

The rearrangement links TRBV12-3 or TRBV12-4 to TRBJ2-1, with TRBD2 identical over 7 bases. With 1 base clipped from V and 12 bases from J, the junction kept 6 bases outside the gene matches. The CDR3 is 13 residues long. The CDR3 DNA sequence: TGTGCCAGCAGTTTAGACGTGCGGGAGATGCAGTTCTTC. Translated, it gives CASSLDVREMQFF.

V and J are TRBV12-5 and TRBJ1-5; TRBD1 agrees at 8 bases. Germline loops: CDR1 LGHNT, CDR2 FRNRAP. Germline trimming cut 2 bases from V and 5 bases from J; bases unmatched to any gene: 8. The CDR3 sequence is 16 residues long. DNA of the CDR3: TGTGCTAGTGGTTTGCCGACAGGGGCGGGAGATCAGCCCCAGCATTTT. Residues: CASGLPTGAGDQPQHF.

This chain links TRBV7-9 with TRBJ2-7; D call uncertain. Germline CDR1 is SEHNR and CDR2 is FQNEAQ (reference sequence). The CDR3 loop spans 15 amino acids. The germline V and J ends were trimmed by 5 bases and 2 bases, with 16 bases remaining between them. CDR3 nucleotides: TGTGCCAGCAGCCATGACTTACCACTAACCTACGAGCAGTACTTC. Its translation: CASSHDLPLTYEQYF.

This clonotype was detected once. This chain links TRBV7-6 with TRBJ1-6, with D maybe TRBD1 (5 bases). The CDR3 spans 17 residues. Trimming cost V 4 bases and J 2 bases, with 15 bases left between them. Per germline, CDR1 SGHVS and CDR2 FNYEAQ. CDR3 DNA sequence: TGTGCCAGCAGCTCCCTGGGGGAAGGGACCTATAATTCACCCCTCCACTTT. This translates into CASSSLGEGTYNSPLHF. Drawing the rest from reference TRBV7-6 and TRBJ1-6, the complete variable domain is GAGVSQSPRYKVTKRGQDVALRCDPISGHVSLYWYRQALGQGPEFLTYFNYEAQQDKSGLPNDRFSAERPEGSISTLTIQRTEQRDSAMYRCASSSLGEGTYNSPLHFGNGTRLTVT.

There are a few counts of this clonotype. The chain couples TRBV10-2 to TRBJ2-1; TRBD2 matches 9 bases. After removal of 10 bases from V and 6 bases from J, the junction contained 19 bases not matched to a gene. Germline loops: CDR1 WSHSY, CDR2 SAAADI. This CDR3 is 17 amino acids long. The CDR3 reads CATTRGAGGPTGNEQFF. The CDR3 nucleotides read TGCGCCACTACGCGGGGGGCGGGGGGGCCGACGGGCAATGAGCAGTTCTTC.

This clonotype was seen a few times. This chain links TRBV20-1 with TRBJ2-1; TRBD2 aligns across 7 bases. The CDR3 is 15 residues long. Germline assignment: CDR1 DFQATT and CDR2 SNEGSKA (reference sequence). The J segment lost 2 bases and the V segment lost 2 bases, leaving 6 bases of the junction unmatched. CDR3 coding DNA: TGCAGTGCTAGAACTAGCGCAGGGACCTACAATGAGCAGTTCTTC. Residues: CSARTSAGTYNEQFF.

This clonotype was found a few times. V gene TRBV7-2 combines with J gene TRBJ2-5; D gene uncertain. The germline V and J ends were trimmed by 0 bases and 5 bases, with 10 bases remaining between them. CDR1 is SGHTA, CDR2 FQGNSA, per germline. CDR3 length equals 14 residues. The CDR3: CASSLARQWETQYF. CDR3 in DNA: TGTGCCAGCAGCTTAGCCAGGCAGTGGGAGACCCAGTACTTC.

The V and J genes are TRBV5-8 and TRBJ2-1; TRBD1 matches 10 bases. The ends lost 2 bases at V and 0 bases at J; junction bases unmatched: 5. Germline CDR1 and CDR2: SGHTS and YDEGEE. The CDR3 is 17 residues long. CDR3 nucleotide sequence: TGTGCCAGCAGCTTCGACAGGGGGCTGAGCTCCTACAATGAGCAGTTCTTC. Translated: CASSFDRGLSSYNEQFF.

The V call is TRBV4-2, the J call TRBJ1-2, with 7 bases lining up with TRBD1. Germline CDR1 and CDR2: LGHNA and YNFKEQ. The V gene end was trimmed by 1 base and the J gene end by 7 bases; junction bases not matched to a gene: 6. CDR3 length equals 14 residues. The CDR3 reads CASSQVTTGSGYTF. The CDR3 DNA reads as TGTGCCAGCAGCCAAGTTACGACAGGGTCTGGCTACACCTTC.